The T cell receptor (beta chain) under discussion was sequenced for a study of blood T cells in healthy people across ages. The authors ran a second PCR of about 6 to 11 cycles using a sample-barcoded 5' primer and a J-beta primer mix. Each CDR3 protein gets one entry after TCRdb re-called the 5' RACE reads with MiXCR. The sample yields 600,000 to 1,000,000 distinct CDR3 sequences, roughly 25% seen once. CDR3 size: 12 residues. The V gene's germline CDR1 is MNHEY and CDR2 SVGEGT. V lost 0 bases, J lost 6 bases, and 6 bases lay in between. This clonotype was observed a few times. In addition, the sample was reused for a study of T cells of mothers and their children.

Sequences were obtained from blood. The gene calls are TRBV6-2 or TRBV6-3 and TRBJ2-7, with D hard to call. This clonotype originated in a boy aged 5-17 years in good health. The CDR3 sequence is CASSYSPLEQYF. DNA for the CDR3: TGTGCCAGCAGTTACTCGCCCCTCGAGCAGTACTTC.